Described below is a single T cell receptor (beta chain) sequence and its context. The data belong to a study of blood T cell repertoires in COVID-19. Study summary: The samples span acute and convalescent COVID-19 from the United States, Italy and Spain. T cells, B-cell-depleted T cells, or PBMCs provided the cDNA or gDNA that served as material.

In the authors' methods: Reference gene primer amplification yielded estimated nucleated cell counts. The protocol was immunoSEQ multiplex PCR, while the TCRdb copy is restricted to in-frame clones and leaves out a portion. V and J calls and clone size are those listed in that table; D and trimming were worked out from the DNA. The sample yields over 200,000 clones, 83% seen once. The CDR3 consists of 15 residues. Germline V lookup: CDR1 SEHNR, CDR2 FQNEAQ (reference sequence). Between the trimmed V and J ends, which lost 4 bases and 2 bases, there was a span of 15 bases. The chain joins TRBV7-9 to TRBJ2-7; D is possibly TRBD1 (6 bases). Sequences were obtained from peripheral blood. The sequence was obtained from a man aged 40-55 years with active or convalescent COVID-19. The CDR3 sequence: CASSSPRTAPYEQYF. CDR3 DNA sequence: TGTGCCAGCAGCTCCCCCCGGACAGCACCCTACGAGCAGTACTTC.